This T cell receptor (beta chain) was identified in a study of shared clonotypes between healthy human individuals. General observations from the study: Clonotype sharing among donors, it was expected, would be affected by sequencing depth.

Recent vaccinations or acute infections were absent in the healthy HIV-negative adult donors. Germline-derived CDR1 and CDR2 are SGHDN and FVKESK. Trimming left V 2 bases short and J 1 base short, with 18 bases between. The length of the CDR3 is 17 residues. How the authors handled the data: ImmunoSEQ gave junction-only sequences without quality scores, so filtering differed. Libraries were prepared by immunoSEQ multiplex PCR; TCRdb keeps only in-frame clonotypes and omits some of them. V and J calls and clone size are those listed in that table; D and trimming were worked out from the DNA. This sample carries 450,000 to 500,000 clones, approximately 78% of them seen once, and the ten largest clones take approximately 12%. A note on this clone: Its antigen is still unknown.

The sample taken for sequencing was PBMCs. The TCR was taken from a woman between 40 and 55 years old in good health. Some clones in this sample may be carry-over from other donors' samples. The chain links TRBV14 to TRBJ2-7; weak D call: TRBD2 (6 bases). CDR3 DNA sequence: TGTGCCAGCAGCCAAAATATCCTGGCGGGACGATCCTACGAGCAGTACTTC. Its translation is CASSQNILAGRSYEQYF. The whole variable domain, remainder taken from reference TRBV14 and TRBJ2-7, is EAGVTQFPSHSVIEKGQTVTLRCDPISGHDNLYWYRRVMGKEIKFLLHFVKESKQDESGMPNNRFLAERTGGTYSTLKVQPAELEDSGVYFCASSQNILAGRSYEQYFGPGTRLTVT.